Sequencing of this T cell receptor (beta chain) was carried out in a study of cytomegalovirus exposure and HLA in healthy donors (TCRdb year 2017). A note on the overall study: The roughly 670 repertoires of the first cohort and the 95 to 150 validation repertoires were produced on the same platform, according to a later analysis. The study aimed to test whether cataloging public T cell receptors could reveal signatures of past pathogen exposure. Along with the approximately 670-subject first cohort, a separate validation cohort of over 90 different subjects was used. High-throughput TCR immunosequencing, statistical association of individual TCRs with disease status, and machine learning were combined to predict cytomegalovirus infection status.

For this chain, trimming is 4 bases at the V end and 1 base at the J end, and the number of junction bases without a gene match is 14. The CDR3 covers 18 residues, taking in both the cysteine and the phenylalanine. Only CDR3 DNA remains: 54 bases, in frame from the first base. CDR1 and CDR2, per the germline V gene, are SGHRS and YFSETQ. The donors were included in the validation cohort of 100 to 150 subjects, a group kept apart from the 666-subject first cohort. The receptor library was made with the immunoSEQ multiplex PCR assay. Per the source publication's procedure: A statistical classification framework was built to diagnose cytomegalovirus status from the catalog of TCR beta chain sequences. Held by TCRdb, this immuneACCESS table contains in-frame sequences only and omits some clones. Under half of the omission traces to an unresolved V gene where checked; the cause of the rest is unknown. V and J calls and clone size are copied from that table; D and trimming were computed from the DNA. This sample comprises about 130,000 clones, almost 90% of them detected only once. Of the sample, 1.4% to 1.5% falls within the top ten clones.

As regards this clone: This receptor's antigen is unknown. Base qualities are not provided; no much larger clone lies one nucleotide away.

Study-level results and caveats: A total of 150 to 200 TCR beta chains were listed by the study as associated with cytomegalovirus. According to the authors, the approach could potentially be generalized to other disease states and immunological phenotypes. A few of the identified cytomegalovirus-associated TCR beta chains were confirmed in vitro to be specific for cytomegalovirus antigens. All 120 or so repertoires were used to score co-occurrence in the validation cohort in a later analysis, because that analysis had no HLA typing for the cohort. Across donors, most TCR sequences were observed very rarely, whereas some public TCRs were present in many individuals. In a later analysis, TCRs clustered in the first cohort were found to also tend to co-occur in the roughly 110 validation repertoires, with 90% to 95% of cluster scores above 0. The classifier was reported to diagnose cytomegalovirus status with high specificity and sensitivity in both the original cohort and the validation cohort.

Source material: PBMCs. This TCR derives from a man aged 25-45 years in good health and CMV-seronegative. The rearrangement combines TRBV5-1 with TRBJ1-2, with 9 bases in between that match TRBD1. The bases read TGCGCCAGCAGCCCCTACCTTCGACCGGGACAGGGTAACTATGGCTACACCTTC. Its translation is CASSPYLRPGQGNYGYTF. Supplemented by the reference TRBV5-1 and TRBJ1-2 proteins around the CDR3, the complete variable domain is KAGVTQTPRYLIKTRGQQVTLSCSPISGHRSVSWYQQTPGQGLQFLFEYFSETQRNKGNFPGRFSGRQFSNSRSEMNVSTLELGDSALYLCASSPYLRPGQGNYGYTFGSGTRLTVV.